The sequence of this TCR beta chain was determined in a study of cytomegalovirus exposure and HLA in healthy donors. Overall study findings and caveats: An observed cluster of highly shared sequence variants was recorded as a likely sequencing artifact.

The CDR3 is made up of 15 amino acids. V was clipped by 1 base and J by 4 bases; unmatched bases: 3. Germline-derived CDR1 and CDR2 are LGHNA and YSLEER. This clone was seen a handful of times. Its specificity is unknown. Researchers ran the PCR with 60 Vbeta and 13 Jbeta primers. Measured with immunoSEQ multiplex PCR; TCRdb has only the in-frame clones, and not every one. Of approximately 140,000 clones in the sample, approximately 85% were seen once. Sequenced sample: PBMCs. The sequence was collected from a boy under 18 in good health and CMV-seronegative. The chain carries TRBV4-3 and TRBJ2-2; 7 bases are shared with TRBD2. CDR3: CASSQAGLSTGELFF. Here the CDR3 DNA reads TGCGCCAGCAGCCAAGCGGGACTATCCACCGGGGAGCTGTTTTTT.